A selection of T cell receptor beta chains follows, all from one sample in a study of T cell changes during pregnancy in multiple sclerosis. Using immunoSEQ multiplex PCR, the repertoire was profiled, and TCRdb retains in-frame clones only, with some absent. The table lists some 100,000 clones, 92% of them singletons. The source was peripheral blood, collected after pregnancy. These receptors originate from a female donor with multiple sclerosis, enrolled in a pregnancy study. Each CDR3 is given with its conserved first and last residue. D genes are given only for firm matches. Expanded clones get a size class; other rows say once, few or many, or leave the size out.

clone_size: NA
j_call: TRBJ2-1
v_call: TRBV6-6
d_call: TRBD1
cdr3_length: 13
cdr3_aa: CASSHTSGGAKFF
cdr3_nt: TGTGCCAGCAGTCACACATCAGGGGGCGCGAAGTTCTTC

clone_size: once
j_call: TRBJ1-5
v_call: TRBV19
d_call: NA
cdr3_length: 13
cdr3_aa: CASSMQGNQPQHF
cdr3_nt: TGTGCCAGTAGTATGCAGGGTAATCAGCCCCAGCATTTT

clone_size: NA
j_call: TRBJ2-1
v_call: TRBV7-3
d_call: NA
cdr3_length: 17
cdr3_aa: CASSLRGGKGLYNEQFF
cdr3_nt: TGTGCCAGCAGCTTAAGGGGCGGAAAGGGGCTATACAATGAGCAGTTCTTC

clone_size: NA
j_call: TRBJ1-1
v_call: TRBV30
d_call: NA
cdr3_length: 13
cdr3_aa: CAWSVDSHTEAFF
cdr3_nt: TGTGCCTGGAGTGTAGACAGCCACACTGAAGCTTTCTTT

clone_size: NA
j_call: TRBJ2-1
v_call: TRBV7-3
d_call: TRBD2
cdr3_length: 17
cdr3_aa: CASSGNGAGGSYNEQFF
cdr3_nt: TGTGCCAGCAGCGGTAATGGAGCGGGAGGCTCCTACAATGAGCAGTTCTTC

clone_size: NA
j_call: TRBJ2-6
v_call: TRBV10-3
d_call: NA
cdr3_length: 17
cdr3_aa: CAISEKGHSSGANVLTF
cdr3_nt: TGTGCCATCAGTGAGAAGGGACATAGCTCTGGGGCCAACGTCCTGACTTTC

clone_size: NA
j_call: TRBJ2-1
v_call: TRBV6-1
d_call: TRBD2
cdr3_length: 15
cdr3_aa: CASSEYSGSSNEQFF
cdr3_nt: TGTGCCAGCAGTGAATACAGCGGGAGTAGTAATGAGCAGTTCTTC

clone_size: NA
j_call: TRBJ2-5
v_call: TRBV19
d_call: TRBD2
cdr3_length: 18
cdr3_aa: CASSIGRPLADITKTQYF
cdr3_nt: TGTGCCAGTAGTATAGGTCGTCCGCTAGCGGATATAACAAAGACCCAGTACTTC

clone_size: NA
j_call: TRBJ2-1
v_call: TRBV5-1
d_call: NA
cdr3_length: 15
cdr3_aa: CASSLGDHRVREQFF
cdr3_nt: TGCGCCAGCAGCTTGGGAGACCACAGGGTTCGCGAGCAGTTCTTC

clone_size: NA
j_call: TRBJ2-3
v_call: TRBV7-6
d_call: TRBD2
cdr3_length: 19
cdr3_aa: CASSDAGTSGRGGTDTQYF
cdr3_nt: TGTGCCAGCAGCGATGCCGGGACTAGCGGGAGGGGAGGCACAGATACGCAGTATTTT

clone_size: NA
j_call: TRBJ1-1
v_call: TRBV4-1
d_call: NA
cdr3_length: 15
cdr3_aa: CASSQFGQLNTEAFF
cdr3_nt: TGCGCCAGCAGCCAGTTCGGACAGCTGAACACTGAAGCTTTCTTT

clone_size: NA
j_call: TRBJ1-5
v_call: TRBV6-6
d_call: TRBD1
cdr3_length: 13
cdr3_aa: CASRAQGNQPQHF
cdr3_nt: TGTGCCAGCAGAGCACAGGGGAATCAGCCCCAGCATTTT

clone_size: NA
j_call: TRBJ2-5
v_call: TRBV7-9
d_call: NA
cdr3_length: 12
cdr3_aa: CASSRREETQYF
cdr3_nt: TGTGCCAGCAGCCGGAGGGAAGAGACCCAGTACTTC

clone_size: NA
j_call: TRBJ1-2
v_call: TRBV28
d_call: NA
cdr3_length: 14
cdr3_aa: CASSLSRVNYGYTF
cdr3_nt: TGTGCCAGCAGTTTATCCAGGGTAAACTATGGCTACACCTTC

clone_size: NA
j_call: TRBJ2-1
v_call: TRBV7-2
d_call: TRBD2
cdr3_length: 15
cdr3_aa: CASRPGTNEYNEQFF
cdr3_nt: TGTGCCAGCAGGCCCGGGACTAACGAATACAATGAGCAGTTCTTC

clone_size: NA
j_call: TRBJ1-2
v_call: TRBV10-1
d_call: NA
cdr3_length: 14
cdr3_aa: CASSETGTDRGYTF
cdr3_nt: TGCGCCAGCAGTGAGACAGGGACGGATCGAGGCTACACCTTC

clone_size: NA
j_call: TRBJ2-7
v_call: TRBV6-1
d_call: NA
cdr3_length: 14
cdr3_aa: CASSETGGTYEQYF
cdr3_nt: TGTGCCAGCAGTGAAACCGGGGGAACCTACGAGCAGTACTTC

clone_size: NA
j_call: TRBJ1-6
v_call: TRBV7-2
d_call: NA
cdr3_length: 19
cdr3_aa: CASSLGRERGSSYNSPLHF
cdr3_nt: TGTGCCAGCAGCTTAGGAAGGGAGAGGGGGAGCTCCTATAATTCACCCCTCCACTTT

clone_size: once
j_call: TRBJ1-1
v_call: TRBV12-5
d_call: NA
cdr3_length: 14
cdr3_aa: CASGMQQMNTEAFF
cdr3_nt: TGTGCTAGTGGTATGCAACAGATGAACACTGAAGCTTTCTTT

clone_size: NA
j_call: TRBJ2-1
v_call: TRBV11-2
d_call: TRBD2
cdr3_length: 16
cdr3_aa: CASSFGRRGGYNEQFF
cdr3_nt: TGTGCCAGCAGCTTCGGGAGGCGGGGGGGCTACAATGAGCAGTTCTTC

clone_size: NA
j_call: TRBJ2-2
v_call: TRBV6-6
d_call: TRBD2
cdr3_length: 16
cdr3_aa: CASSTPSGGANGELFF
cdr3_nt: TGTGCCAGCAGTACCCCTAGCGGGGGGGCGAACGGGGAGCTGTTTTTT

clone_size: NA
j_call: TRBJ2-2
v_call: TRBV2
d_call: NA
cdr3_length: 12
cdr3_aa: CASNYYTGELFF
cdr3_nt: TGTGCCAGCAACTACTACACCGGGGAGCTGTTTTTT

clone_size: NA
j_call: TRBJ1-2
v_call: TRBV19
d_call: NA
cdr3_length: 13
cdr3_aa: CATNGGSNYGYTF
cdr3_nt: TGTGCCACCAACGGGGGGTCTAACTATGGCTACACCTTC

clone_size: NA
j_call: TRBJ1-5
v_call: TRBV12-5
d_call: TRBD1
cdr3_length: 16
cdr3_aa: CASGFFDRGGNQPQHF
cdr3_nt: TGTGCTAGTGGTTTTTTCGACAGGGGGGGCAATCAGCCCCAGCATTTT

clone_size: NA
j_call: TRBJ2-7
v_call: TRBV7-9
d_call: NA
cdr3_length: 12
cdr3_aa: CASSLGPGEQYF
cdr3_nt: TGTGCCAGCAGCTTAGGGCCGGGGGAGCAGTACTTC

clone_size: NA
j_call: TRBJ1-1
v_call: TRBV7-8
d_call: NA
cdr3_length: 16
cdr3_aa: CASSLLLGSMNTEAFF
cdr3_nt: TGTGCCAGCAGCTTACTGCTTGGGAGCATGAACACTGAAGCTTTCTTT

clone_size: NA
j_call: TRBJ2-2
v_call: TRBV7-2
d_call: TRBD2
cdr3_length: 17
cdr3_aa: CASSLGPRGGPPGELFF
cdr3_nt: TGTGCCAGCAGCTTAGGACCGCGGGGGGGCCCACCCGGGGAGCTGTTTTTT

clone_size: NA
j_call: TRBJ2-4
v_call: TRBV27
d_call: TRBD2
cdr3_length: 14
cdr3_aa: CASSLASGTDIQYF
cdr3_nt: TGTGCCAGCAGTTTAGCTAGCGGGACAGACATTCAGTACTTC

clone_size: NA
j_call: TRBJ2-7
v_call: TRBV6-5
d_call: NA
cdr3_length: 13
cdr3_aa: CASSSDRNYEQYF
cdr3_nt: TGTGCCAGCAGTTCTGACAGGAACTACGAGCAGTACTTC

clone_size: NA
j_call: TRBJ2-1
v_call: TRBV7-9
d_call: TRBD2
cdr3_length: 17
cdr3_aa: CASSLGAGGQIYNEQFF
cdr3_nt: TGTGCCAGCAGCTTAGGGGCGGGAGGGCAAATATACAATGAGCAGTTCTTC

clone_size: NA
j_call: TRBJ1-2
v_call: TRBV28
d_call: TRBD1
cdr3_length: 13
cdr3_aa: CASSLDRDYGYTF
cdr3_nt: TGTGCCAGCAGCTTAGACAGGGATTATGGCTACACCTTC

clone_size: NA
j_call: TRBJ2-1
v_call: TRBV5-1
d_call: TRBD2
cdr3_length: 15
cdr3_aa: CASSRTSGSGYEQFF
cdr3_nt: TGCGCCAGCAGCCGGACTAGCGGGAGTGGTTATGAGCAGTTCTTC

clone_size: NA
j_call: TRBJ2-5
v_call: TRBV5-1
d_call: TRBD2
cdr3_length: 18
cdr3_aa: CASSLMTSGGLTWETQYF
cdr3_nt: TGCGCCAGCAGCTTGATGACTAGCGGGGGGCTGACCTGGGAGACCCAGTACTTC

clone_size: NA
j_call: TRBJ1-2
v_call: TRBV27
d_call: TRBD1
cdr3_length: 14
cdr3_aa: CASSLSGQGYGYTF
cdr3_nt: TGTGCCAGCAGTTTATCGGGACAGGGTTATGGCTACACCTTC

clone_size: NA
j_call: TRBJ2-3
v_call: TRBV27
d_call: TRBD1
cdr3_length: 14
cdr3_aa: CASSSGQGADTQYF
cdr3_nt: TGTGCCAGCAGTTCAGGACAGGGGGCAGATACGCAGTATTTT

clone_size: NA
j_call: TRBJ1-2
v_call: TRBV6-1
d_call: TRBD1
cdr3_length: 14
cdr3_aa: CASSEAGQVYGYTF
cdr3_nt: TGTGCCAGCAGTGAGGCGGGACAGGTATATGGCTACACCTTC

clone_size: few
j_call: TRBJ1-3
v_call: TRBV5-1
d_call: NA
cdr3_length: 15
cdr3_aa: CASSLVPGTGNTIYF
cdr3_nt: TGCGCCAGCAGCTTGGTCCCGGGGACTGGAAACACCATATATTTT

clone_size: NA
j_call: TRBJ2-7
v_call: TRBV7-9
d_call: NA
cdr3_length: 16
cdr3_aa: CASSPEGHQSSYEQYF
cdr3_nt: TGTGCCAGCAGCCCAGAGGGACACCAGAGCTCCTACGAGCAGTACTTC

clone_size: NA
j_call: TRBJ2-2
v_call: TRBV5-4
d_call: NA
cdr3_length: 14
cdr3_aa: CASSLLQNTGELFF
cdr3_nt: TGTGCCAGCAGCTTACTACAGAACACCGGGGAGCTGTTTTTT

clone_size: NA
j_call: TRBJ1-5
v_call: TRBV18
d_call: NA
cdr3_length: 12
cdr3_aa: CASSPSAQPQHF
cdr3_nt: TGTGCCAGCTCACCTAGTGCACAGCCCCAGCATTTT

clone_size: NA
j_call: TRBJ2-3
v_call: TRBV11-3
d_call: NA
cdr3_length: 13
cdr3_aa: CASSLVRTDTQYF
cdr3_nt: TGTGCCAGCAGCTTAGTCCGTACAGATACGCAGTATTTT

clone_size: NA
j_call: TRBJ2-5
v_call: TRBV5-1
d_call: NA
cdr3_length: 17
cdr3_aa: CASSLSYGGRDQETQYF
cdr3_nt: TGCGCCAGCAGCTTGTCGTACGGGGGACGGGACCAAGAGACCCAGTACTTC

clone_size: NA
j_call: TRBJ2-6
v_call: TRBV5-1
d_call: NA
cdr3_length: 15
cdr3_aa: CASSFEGAGANVLTF
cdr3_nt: TGCGCCAGCAGCTTTGAGGGTGCCGGGGCCAACGTCCTGACTTTC

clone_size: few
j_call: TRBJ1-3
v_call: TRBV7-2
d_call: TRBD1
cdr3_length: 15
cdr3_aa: CASRRTGGDRNTIYF
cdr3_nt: TGTGCCAGCAGAAGGACAGGGGGCGACCGGAACACCATATATTTT

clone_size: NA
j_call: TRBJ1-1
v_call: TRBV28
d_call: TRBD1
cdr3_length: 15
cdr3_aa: CASQTTRGRESEAFF
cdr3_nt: TGTGCCAGCCAAACGACCAGGGGGCGAGAGTCTGAAGCTTTCTTT

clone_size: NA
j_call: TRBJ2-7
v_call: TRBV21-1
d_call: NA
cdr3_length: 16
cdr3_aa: CASSDRTGAGTYEQYF
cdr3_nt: TGTGCCAGCAGCGACAGGACAGGGGCTGGCACCTACGAGCAGTACTTC

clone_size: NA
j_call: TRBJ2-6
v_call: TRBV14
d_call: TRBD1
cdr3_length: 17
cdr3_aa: CASSWDRADSGANVLTF
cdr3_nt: TGTGCCAGCAGCTGGGACAGGGCTGACTCTGGGGCCAACGTCCTGACTTTC

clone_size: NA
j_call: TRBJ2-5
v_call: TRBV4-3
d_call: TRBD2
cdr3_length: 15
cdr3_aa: CASSLQRGGHETQYF
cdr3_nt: TGCGCCAGCAGCCTACAGCGGGGGGGCCACGAGACCCAGTACTTC

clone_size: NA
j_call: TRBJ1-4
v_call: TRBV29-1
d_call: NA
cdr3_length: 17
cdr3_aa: CSVRPQMGRGRNEKLFF
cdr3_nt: TGCAGCGTGAGGCCCCAAATGGGCAGGGGCAGGAATGAAAAACTGTTTTTT

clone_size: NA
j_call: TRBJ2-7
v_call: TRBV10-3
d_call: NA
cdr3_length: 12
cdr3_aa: CAGGGPSYEQYF
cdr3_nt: TGTGCCGGAGGGGGCCCCTCCTACGAGCAGTACTTC

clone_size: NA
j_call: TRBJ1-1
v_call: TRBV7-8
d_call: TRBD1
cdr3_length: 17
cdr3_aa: CASSFKVVVGTGTEAFF
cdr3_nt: TGTGCCAGCAGCTTTAAAGTCGTGGTCGGGACAGGGACTGAAGCTTTCTTT

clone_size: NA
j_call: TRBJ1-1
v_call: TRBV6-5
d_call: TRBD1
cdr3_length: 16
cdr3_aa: CASSYSPFGQGDEAFF
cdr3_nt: TGTGCCAGCAGTTACTCGCCGTTTGGACAGGGGGACGAAGCTTTCTTT